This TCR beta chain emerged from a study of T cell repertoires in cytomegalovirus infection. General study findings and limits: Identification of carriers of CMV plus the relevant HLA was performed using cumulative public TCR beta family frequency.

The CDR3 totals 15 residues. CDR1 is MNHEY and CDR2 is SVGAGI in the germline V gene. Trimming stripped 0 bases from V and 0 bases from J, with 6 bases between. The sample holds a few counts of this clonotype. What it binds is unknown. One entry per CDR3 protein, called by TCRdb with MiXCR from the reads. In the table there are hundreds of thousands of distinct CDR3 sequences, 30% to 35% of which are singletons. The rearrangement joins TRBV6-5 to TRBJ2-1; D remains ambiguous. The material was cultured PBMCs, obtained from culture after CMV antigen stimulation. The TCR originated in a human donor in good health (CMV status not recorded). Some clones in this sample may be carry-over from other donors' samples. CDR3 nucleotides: TGTGCCAGCAGTTACTCGTGGAGCTCCTACAATGAGCAGTTCTTC. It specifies CASSYSWSSYNEQFF.